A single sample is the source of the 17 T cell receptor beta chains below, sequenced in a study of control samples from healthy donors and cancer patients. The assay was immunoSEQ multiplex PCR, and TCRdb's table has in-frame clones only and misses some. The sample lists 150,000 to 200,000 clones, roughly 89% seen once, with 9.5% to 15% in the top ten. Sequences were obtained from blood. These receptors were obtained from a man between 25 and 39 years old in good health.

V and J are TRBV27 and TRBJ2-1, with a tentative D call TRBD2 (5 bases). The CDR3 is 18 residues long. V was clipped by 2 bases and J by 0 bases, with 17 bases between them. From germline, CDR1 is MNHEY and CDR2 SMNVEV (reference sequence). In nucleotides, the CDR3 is TGTGCCAGCAGTTTACCCCGGGGATCTACTGTCTCCTACAATGAGCAGTTCTTC. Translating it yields CASSLPRGSTVSYNEQFF.

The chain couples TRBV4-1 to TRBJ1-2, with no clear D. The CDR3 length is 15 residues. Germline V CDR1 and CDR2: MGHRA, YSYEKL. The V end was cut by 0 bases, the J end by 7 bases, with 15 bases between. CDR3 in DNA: TGCGCCAGCAGCCAAGAAACCACGACTCTGGCTGGCTACACCTTC. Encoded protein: CASSQETTTLAGYTF.

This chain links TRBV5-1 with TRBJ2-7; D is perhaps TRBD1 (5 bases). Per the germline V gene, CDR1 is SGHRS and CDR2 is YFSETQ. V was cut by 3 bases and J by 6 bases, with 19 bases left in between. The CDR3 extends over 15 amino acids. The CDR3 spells CASSSKGEGSREQYF. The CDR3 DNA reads TGCGCCAGCAGCTCGAAAGGGGAAGGTTCCCGCGAGCAGTACTTC.

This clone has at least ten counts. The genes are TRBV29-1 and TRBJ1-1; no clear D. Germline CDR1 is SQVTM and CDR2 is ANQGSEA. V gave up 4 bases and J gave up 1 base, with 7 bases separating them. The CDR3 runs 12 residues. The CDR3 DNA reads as TGCAGCGTTGGGGCCTCGAACACTGAAGCTTTCTTT. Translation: CSVGASNTEAFF.

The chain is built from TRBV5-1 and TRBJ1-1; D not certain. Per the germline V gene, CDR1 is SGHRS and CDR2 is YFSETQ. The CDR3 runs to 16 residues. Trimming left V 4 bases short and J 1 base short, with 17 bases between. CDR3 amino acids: CASSLAGRAKNTEAFF. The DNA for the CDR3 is TGCGCCAGCAGCCTAGCAGGAAGGGCTAAGAACACTGAAGCTTTCTTT.

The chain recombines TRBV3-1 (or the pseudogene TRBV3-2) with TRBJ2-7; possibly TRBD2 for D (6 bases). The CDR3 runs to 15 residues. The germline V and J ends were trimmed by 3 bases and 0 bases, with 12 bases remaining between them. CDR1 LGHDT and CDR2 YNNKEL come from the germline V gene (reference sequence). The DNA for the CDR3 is TGTGCCAGCAGCCAGTCGCTAGCGTCCTCCTACGAGCAGTACTTC. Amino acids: CASSQSLASSYEQYF.

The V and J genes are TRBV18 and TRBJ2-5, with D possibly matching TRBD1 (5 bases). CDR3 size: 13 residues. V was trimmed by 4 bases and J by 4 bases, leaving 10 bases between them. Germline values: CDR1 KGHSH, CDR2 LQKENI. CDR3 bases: TGTGCCAGCTCACTCGACAGTTCAGAGACCCAGTACTTC. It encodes CASSLDSSETQYF.

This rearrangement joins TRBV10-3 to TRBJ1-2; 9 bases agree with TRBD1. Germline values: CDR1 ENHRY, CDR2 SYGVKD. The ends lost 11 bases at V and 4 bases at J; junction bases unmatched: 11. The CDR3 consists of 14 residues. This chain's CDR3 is CAAQQGARGYGYTF. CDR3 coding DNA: TGTGCCGCCCAACAGGGGGCAAGAGGCTATGGCTACACCTTC.

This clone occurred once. This CDR3 is CASSRRGLGGELFF. CDR3 sequence (DNA): TGCGCCAGCAGCCGGCGGGGGCTGGGCGGGGAGCTGTTTTTT. The gene calls are TRBV5-1 and TRBJ2-2, with a possible D match to TRBD2 (7 bases). V was pared by 4 bases and J by 7 bases, with 14 bases between. CDR3 length: 14 residues. CDR1 is SGHRS and CDR2 is YFSETQ in the germline V gene.

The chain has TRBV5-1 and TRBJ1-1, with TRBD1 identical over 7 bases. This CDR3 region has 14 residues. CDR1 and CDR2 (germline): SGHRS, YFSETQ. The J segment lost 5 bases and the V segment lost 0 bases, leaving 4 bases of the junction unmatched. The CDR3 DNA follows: TGCGCCAGCAGCTTGGGAGGCAGGGGGACTGAAGCTTTCTTT. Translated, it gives CASSLGGRGTEAFF.

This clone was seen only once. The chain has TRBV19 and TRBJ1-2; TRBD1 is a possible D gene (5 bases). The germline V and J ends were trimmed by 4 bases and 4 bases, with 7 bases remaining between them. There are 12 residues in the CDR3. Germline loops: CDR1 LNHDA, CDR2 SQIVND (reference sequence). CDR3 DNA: TGTGCCAGTAGTAGTGACAGCTATGGCTACACCTTC. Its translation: CASSSDSYGYTF.

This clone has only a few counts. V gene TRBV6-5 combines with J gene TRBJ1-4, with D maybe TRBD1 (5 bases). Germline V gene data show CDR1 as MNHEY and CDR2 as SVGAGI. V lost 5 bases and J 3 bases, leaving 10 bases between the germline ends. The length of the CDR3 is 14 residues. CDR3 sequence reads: CASSRGGSNEKLFF. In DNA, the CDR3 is TGTGCCAGCAGTCGGGGGGGGTCTAATGAAAAACTGTTTTTT.

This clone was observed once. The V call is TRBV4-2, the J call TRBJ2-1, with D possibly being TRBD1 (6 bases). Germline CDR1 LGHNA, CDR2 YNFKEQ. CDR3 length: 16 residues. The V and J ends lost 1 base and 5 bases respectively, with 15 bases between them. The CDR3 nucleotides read TGTGCCAGCAGCCAAGTGGGGGCCCCCGGGGACAATGAGCAGTTCTTC. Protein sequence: CASSQVGAPGDNEQFF.

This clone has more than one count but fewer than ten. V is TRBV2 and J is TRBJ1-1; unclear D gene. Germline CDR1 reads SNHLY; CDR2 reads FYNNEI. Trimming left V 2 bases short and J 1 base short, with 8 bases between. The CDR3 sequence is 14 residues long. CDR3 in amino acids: CASSEIGPNTEAFF. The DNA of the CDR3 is TGTGCCAGCAGTGAAATCGGCCCGAACACTGAAGCTTTCTTT. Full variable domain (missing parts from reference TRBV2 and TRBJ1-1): EPEVTQTPSHQVTQMGQEVILRCVPISNHLYFYWYRQILGQKVEFLVSFYNNEISEKSEIFDDQFSVERPDGSNFTLKIRSTKLEDSAMYFCASSEIGPNTEAFFGQGTRLTVV.

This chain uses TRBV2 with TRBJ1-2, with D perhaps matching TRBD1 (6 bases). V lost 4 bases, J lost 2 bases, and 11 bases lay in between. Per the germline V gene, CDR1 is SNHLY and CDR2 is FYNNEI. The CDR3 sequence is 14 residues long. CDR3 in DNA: TGTGCCAGCAGTGTCGGAGGACAGAACTATGGCTACACCTTC. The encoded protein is CASSVGGQNYGYTF.

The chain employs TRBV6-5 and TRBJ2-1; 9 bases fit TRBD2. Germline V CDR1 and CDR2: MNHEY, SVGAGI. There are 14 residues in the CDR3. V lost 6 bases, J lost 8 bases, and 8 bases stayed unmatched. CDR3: CASRSSGGRDEQFF. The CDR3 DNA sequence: TGTGCCAGCAGATCAAGCGGGGGGCGCGATGAGCAGTTCTTC.

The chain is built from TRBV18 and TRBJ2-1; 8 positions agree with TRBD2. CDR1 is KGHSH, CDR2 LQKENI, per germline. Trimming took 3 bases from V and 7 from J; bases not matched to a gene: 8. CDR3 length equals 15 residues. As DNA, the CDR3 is TGTGCCAGCTCACCCAGCGGGAGTATCAATAATGAGCAGTTCTTC. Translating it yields CASSPSGSINNEQFF.